The present entry profiles one T cell receptor beta chain with its context. Its antigen is still unknown. The entry originates in a study of cytomegalovirus exposure and HLA in healthy donors. Study at large: About 77 million unique TCRs from HLA-typed donors made up an early data release.

Nominally healthy donors provided the samples, though records likely missed some immune exposures. The V gene's germline CDR1 is SEHNR and CDR2 FQNEAQ (reference sequence). V shed 0 bases and J shed 3 bases, with 8 bases lying between them. The CDR3 has 14 residues. The study's findings and limits: It emerged from a later analysis that several of the most significant clusters appeared to be linked to common viral pathogens.

Both 60 Vbeta primers and 13 Jbeta primers went into the PCR. The table came from immunoSEQ multiplex PCR; TCRdb's copy has only in-frame clones and leaves some out. The sample consists of fewer than 250,000 clones, around three quarters of them appearing once. The gene calls are TRBV7-9 and TRBJ1-2, with D perhaps matching TRBD1 (6 bases). Sequencing was done on a sample of PBMCs. This TCR derives from a woman between 25 and 40 years old in good health and CMV-seropositive. The CDR3 nucleotides are TGTGCCAGCAGCTTAGCGCAGGGGCACTATGGCTACACCTTC. Protein product: CASSLAQGHYGYTF.